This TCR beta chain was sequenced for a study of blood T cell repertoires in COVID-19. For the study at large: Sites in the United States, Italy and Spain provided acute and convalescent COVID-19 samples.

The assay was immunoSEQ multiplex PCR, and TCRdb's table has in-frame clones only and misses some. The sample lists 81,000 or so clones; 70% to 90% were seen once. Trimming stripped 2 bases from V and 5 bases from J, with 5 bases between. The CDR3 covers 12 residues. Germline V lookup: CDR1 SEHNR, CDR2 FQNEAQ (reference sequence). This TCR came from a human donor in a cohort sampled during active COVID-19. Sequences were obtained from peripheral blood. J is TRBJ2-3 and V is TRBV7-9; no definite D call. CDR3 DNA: TGTGCCAGCAGCTTAATAGTAGATACGCAGTATTTT. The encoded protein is CASSLIVDTQYF. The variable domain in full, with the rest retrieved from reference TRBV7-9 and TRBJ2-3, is DTGVSQNPRHKITKRGQNVTFRCDPISEHNRLYWYRQTLGQGPEFLTYFQNEAQLEKSRLLSDRFSAERPKGSFSTLEIQRTEQGDSAMYLCASSLIVDTQYFGPGTRLTVL.